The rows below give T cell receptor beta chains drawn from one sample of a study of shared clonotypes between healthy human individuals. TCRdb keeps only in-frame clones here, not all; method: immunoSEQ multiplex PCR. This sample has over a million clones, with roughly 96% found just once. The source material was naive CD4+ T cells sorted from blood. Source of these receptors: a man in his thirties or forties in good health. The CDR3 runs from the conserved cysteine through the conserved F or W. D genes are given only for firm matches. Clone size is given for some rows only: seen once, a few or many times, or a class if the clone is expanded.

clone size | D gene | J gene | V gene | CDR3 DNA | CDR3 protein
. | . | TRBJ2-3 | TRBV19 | TGTGCCAGTCGGGCGTCTAGCACAGATACGCAGTATTTT | CASRASSTDTQYF
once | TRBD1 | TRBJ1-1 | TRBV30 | TGTGCCTGGAGCGCCGCAGGGGGGGGCACTGAAGCTTTCTTT | CAWSAAGGGTEAFF
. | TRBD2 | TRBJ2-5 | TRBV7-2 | TGTGCCAGCAGCTTAGGACTAGCGGAGACCCAGTACTTC | CASSLGLAETQYF
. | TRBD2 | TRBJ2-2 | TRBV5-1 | TGCGCCAGCAGCTTTGTAGCGGGTGATGGGACCGGGGAGCTGTTTTTT | CASSFVAGDGTGELFF
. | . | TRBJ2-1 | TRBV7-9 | TGTGCCAGCAGCTTGGGGCTTTTCAATGAGCAGTTCTTC | CASSLGLFNEQFF
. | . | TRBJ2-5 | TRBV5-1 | TGCGCCAGCAGCTTTTTTAGCGCGGAGACCCAGTACTTC | CASSFFSAETQYF
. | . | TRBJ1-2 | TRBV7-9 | TGTGCCAGCAGCTTCCGGGACGGAAACTATGGCTACACCTTC | CASSFRDGNYGYTF
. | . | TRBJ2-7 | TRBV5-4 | TGTGCCAGCAGCTCCGGGACGGACTACGAGCAGTACTTC | CASSSGTDYEQYF
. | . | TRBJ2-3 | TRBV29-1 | TGCAGCGTTTCTACAGGGCGCACAGATACGCAGTATTTT | CSVSTGRTDTQYF
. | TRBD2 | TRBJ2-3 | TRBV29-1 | TGCAGCGTCGGGACTAGCGGCGGAGATACGCAGTATTTT | CSVGTSGGDTQYF
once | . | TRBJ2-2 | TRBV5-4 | TGTGCCAGCAGCTTGGGACAGGTTGTCGGGGAGCTGTTTTTT | CASSLGQVVGELFF
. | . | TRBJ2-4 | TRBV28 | TGTGCCAGCAGTCTTTCGAACAGGGTATGTGTCCCCTTAGCCAAAAACATTCAGTACTTC | CASSLSNRVCVPLAKNIQYF
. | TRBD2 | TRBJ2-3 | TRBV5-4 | TGTGCCAGCAGCTCCCGGCGGGGGAGCACAGATACGCAGTATTTT | CASSSRRGSTDTQYF
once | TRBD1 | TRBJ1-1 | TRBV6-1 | TGTGCCAGCATTTATTCACAGGGGGCGGACACTGAAGCTTTCTTT | CASIYSQGADTEAFF
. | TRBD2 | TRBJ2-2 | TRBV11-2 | TGTGCCAGCAGCTTAGTGACTAGCGGGATCACCGGGGAGCTGTTTTTT | CASSLVTSGITGELFF
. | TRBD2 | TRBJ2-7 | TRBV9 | TGTGCCAGCAGCCCCCGGACTAGCGGTTCCTACGAGCAGTACTTC | CASSPRTSGSYEQYF
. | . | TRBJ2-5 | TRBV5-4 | TGTGCCAGCACCTCGGCGGCCGGGTCGGAGACCCAGTACTTC | CASTSAAGSETQYF
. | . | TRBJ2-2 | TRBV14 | TGTGCCAGCAGCCCTACAGCTACCGGGGAGCTGTTTTTT | CASSPTATGELFF
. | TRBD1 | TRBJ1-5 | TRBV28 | TGTGCCAGCAGACGGACAGGTTATAGCAATCAGCCCCAGCATTTT | CASRRTGYSNQPQHF
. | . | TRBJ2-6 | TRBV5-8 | TGTGCCAGCAGCTCCTCGAGGGGTATAGGGGCCAACGTCCTGACTTTC | CASSSSRGIGANVLTF
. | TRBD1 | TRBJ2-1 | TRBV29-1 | TGCAGCGTTGGAGGGACAGGGGAGTTCTTC | CSVGGTGEFF
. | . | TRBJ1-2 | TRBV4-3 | TGCGCCAGCAGCCAAGGCGGCGCCGGAGGCTATGGCTACACCTTC | CASSQGGAGGYGYTF
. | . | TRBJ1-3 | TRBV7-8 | TGTGCCAGCAGCTCCCAGAATTCAGGGGTATCTAAAGGAAACACCATATATTTT | CASSSQNSGVSKGNTIYF
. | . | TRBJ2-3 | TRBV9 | TGTGCCAGCAGCGTAACCCCTATGGGCAGGGGATCCACAGATACGCAGTATTTT | CASSVTPMGRGSTDTQYF
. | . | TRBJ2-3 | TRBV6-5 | TGTGCCAGCAGTTACTCGGGGGTTGGGCAGGGGCAGTATTTT | CASSYSGVGQGQYF
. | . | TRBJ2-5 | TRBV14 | TGTGCCAGCAGCCTCGGCGAGACCCAGTACTTC | CASSLGETQYF
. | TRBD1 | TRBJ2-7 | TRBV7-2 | TGTGCCAGCAGCTTCTCCGGGACAGGGTATCCCTACGAGCAGTACTTC | CASSFSGTGYPYEQYF
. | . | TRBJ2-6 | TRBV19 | TGTGCCAGTAGTTTAACCCAGGGGTCTGGGGCCAACGTCCTGACTTTC | CASSLTQGSGANVLTF
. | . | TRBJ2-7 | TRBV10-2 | TGCGCCAGCAGTCCCGACATACCCTACGAGCAGTACTTC | CASSPDIPYEQYF
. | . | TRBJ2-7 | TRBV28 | TGTGCCAGCGGGAGGAGCTCCTACGAGCAGTACTTC | CASGRSSYEQYF
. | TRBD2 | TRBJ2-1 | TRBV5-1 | TGCGCCAGCAGCCGCGGGAGGATCCCCTACAATGAGCAGTTCTTC | CASSRGRIPYNEQFF
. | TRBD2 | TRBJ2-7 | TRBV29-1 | TGCAGCGTTGAGGGCGCGGGAGAGTCGTACGAGCAGTACTTC | CSVEGAGESYEQYF
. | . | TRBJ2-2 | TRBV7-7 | TGTGCTAGCAGCTCCGCGGAGGGGACGAACACCGGGGAGCTGTTTTTT | CASSSAEGTNTGELFF
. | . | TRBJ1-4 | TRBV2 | TGTGCCAGCTCCCGCGAACCTTCTGGAGGAAAACTGTTTTTT | CASSREPSGGKLFF